The subject of this entry is one TCR beta chain. The junction had 5 bases not matched to a gene; V was cut back by 5 bases and J by 13 bases. The CDR3 totals 11 residues. Germline V CDR1 and CDR2: SGHTA, FQGTGA. These data are taken from a study of blood T cell repertoires in COVID-19. Study-level background: Acute-phase and convalescent COVID-19 samples originated in the United States, Italy and Spain.

The assay was immunoSEQ multiplex PCR, and TCRdb's table has in-frame clones only and misses some. The sample contains 200,000 to 250,000 clones, 86% of which appear only once. This receptor was obtained from a man between 60 and 75 years old with acute or convalescent COVID-19. Specimen: peripheral blood. This chain joins TRBV7-3 and TRBJ1-2; 9 bases match TRBD1. In DNA, the CDR3 is TGTGCCAGCAGCGAGGGACAGGGATTCACCTTC. Its translation: CASSEGQGFTF.